The sequence of this T cell receptor (beta chain) was determined in a study of blood T cell repertoires in COVID-19. Study-level information: The United States, Italy and Spain provided the acute and convalescent COVID-19 samples. From T cells, B-cell-depleted T cells, or PBMCs came the material, which was cDNA or gDNA.

From germline, CDR1 is MNHEY and CDR2 SVGEGT. J gave up 3 bases and V 6 bases, and 15 bases lay outside the gene matches. The CDR3 is 20 amino acids. Authors' analysis steps: Estimated nucleated cell counts came from reference gene primer amplification. Profiling relied on immunoSEQ multiplex PCR, and the TCRdb table lists in-frame clones only, not all of them. D and trimming come from the DNA, and the V and J calls and clone size come from that table. The table shows about 120,000 clones, with over 65% occurring only once. This clonotype was obtained from a man between 60 and 75 years old with acute or convalescent COVID-19. The gene calls are TRBV6-2 or TRBV6-3 and TRBJ2-2, with 14 bases that match TRBD2. The material sequenced was peripheral blood. Written as DNA, the CDR3 is TGTGCCAGCAGCCACTACTCCTTGACTAGCGGGAGGGCCTACACCGGGGAGCTGTTTTTT. This sequence encodes CASSHYSLTSGRAYTGELFF.